The next 20 T cell receptor beta chains were all read from a single sample in a study of radiotherapy plus CTLA-4 blockade in lung cancer. Sequencing was performed with immunoSEQ multiplex PCR; in TCRdb, only in-frame clones are kept and a portion is missing. The sample carries some 77,000 clones, 75% to 90% recorded once. Sequencing used peripheral blood, obtained from a patient treated with radiotherapy plus ipilimumab. The receptor set was obtained from a human donor with non-small cell lung cancer who had a partial response to radiotherapy plus ipilimumab.

This clone was counted only a few times. This chain links TRBV7-9 with TRBJ1-1, with 7 bases fitting TRBD1. From germline, CDR1 is SEHNR and CDR2 FQNEAQ (reference sequence). CDR3 size: 13 residues. Unmatched junction bases numbered 3, after V lost 0 bases and J lost 8 bases. The CDR3: CASSLAGDREAFF. The CDR3 DNA reads TGTGCCAGCAGCTTAGCTGGGGACAGAGAAGCTTTCTTT.

This chain uses TRBV18 with TRBJ2-5; TRBD1 matches at 9 bases. V lost 5 bases and J lost 5; bases outside the gene matches: 9. Germline-derived CDR1 and CDR2 are KGHSH and LQKENI. CDR3 length: 15 residues. The CDR3 nucleotides read TGTGCCAGCTCAACGGGGACAGGGAATGTGGAGACCCAGTACTTC. It encodes CASSTGTGNVETQYF.

The chain recombines TRBV7-2 with TRBJ1-1; 7 bases are a match to TRBD1. Per the germline V gene, CDR1 is SGHTA and CDR2 is FQGNSA. The CDR3 length is 17 residues. Trimming cost V 2 bases and J 0 bases; bases outside gene matches: 9. The CDR3 here is CASSLQTNRGMNTEAFF. For the CDR3, the DNA is TGTGCCAGCAGCTTACAAACAAACAGGGGTATGAACACTGAAGCTTTCTTT.

This clone was detected a few times. This sequence joins TRBV5-1 and TRBJ1-6, with 9 bases aligning to TRBD1. J gave up 9 bases and V 4 bases, and 8 bases lay outside the gene matches. Germline lookup yields CDR1 SGHRS and CDR2 YFSETQ. This CDR3 contains 15 residues. CDR3 nucleotide sequence: TGCGCCAGCAGCGAAAAGGGACAGGGCGGTTCACCCCTCCACTTT. Its translation: CASSEKGQGGSPLHF.

The chain couples TRBV19 to TRBJ1-5; TRBD1 is a possible D gene (5 bases). The CDR3 sequence is 16 residues long. Trimming stripped 3 bases from V and 4 bases from J, with 16 bases between. The V gene's germline CDR1 is LNHDA and CDR2 SQIVND (reference sequence). The CDR3 reads CASSIFARVGNQPQHF. CDR3 bases: TGTGCCAGTAGTATTTTCGCCAGGGTGGGGAATCAGCCCCAGCATTTT.

The chain employs TRBV30 and TRBJ1-4, with D maybe TRBD1 (5 bases). Germline values: CDR1 GTSNPN, CDR2 SVGIG (reference sequence). The CDR3 has 16 amino acids. The V end lost 4 bases, the J end lost 0 bases, and 15 bases lay between the germline ends. The CDR3 coding sequence is TGTGCCTGGACCGTTGGGGCATCCTCAACTAATGAAAAACTGTTTTTT. Translation gives CAWTVGASSTNEKLFF.

The chain carries TRBV28 and TRBJ2-7, with 10 bases identical to TRBD2. V was pared by 6 bases and J by 4 bases, with 9 bases of the junction left unmatched. CDR3 length: 15 residues. Looked up from germline, CDR1 is MDHEN and CDR2 is SYDVKM. The CDR3 protein is CASRTRLAGSYEQYF. CDR3 nucleotide sequence: TGTGCCAGCAGGACAAGACTAGCGGGTTCGTACGAGCAGTACTTC.

The CDR3: CASSLAGWQSPLHF. In DNA, the CDR3 is TGTGCCAGCAGCTTGGCAGGGTGGCAGTCACCCCTCCACTTT. The J gene is TRBJ1-6, the V gene TRBV7-2; weak D call: TRBD1 (5 bases). V dropped 3 bases and J dropped 10 bases, with 13 bases sitting between them. The germline gives CDR1 SGHTA, CDR2 FQGNSA. This CDR3 contains 14 residues.

The J gene is TRBJ1-2, the V gene TRBV27, with 7 bases that match TRBD1. The junction had 13 bases not matched to a gene; V was cut back by 3 bases and J by 3 bases. The CDR3 extends over 17 amino acids. Germline V gene data show CDR1 as MNHEY and CDR2 as SMNVEV (reference sequence). The CDR3 is CASSFRQGTFGYYGYTF. CDR3 nucleotide sequence: TGTGCCAGCAGTTTTCGACAGGGTACGTTCGGCTACTATGGCTACACCTTC.

The chain is built from TRBV4-1 and TRBJ2-3; the D is unclear. Germline V gives CDR1 MGHRA, CDR2 YSYEKL. Trimming pared 1 base from V and 9 bases from J, leaving 8 bases between. The length of the CDR3 is 12 residues. The CDR3 sequence is CASSQGSGTQYF. The DNA of the CDR3 is TGCGCCAGCAGCCAAGGTTCAGGAACGCAGTATTTT.

A few counts support this clone. The rearrangement uses TRBV5-1 and TRBJ2-7; perhaps TRBD2 as D (6 bases). From germline, CDR1 is SGHRS and CDR2 YFSETQ. This CDR3 comprises 12 residues. V gave up 5 bases and J gave up 1 base, with 7 bases separating them. Here the CDR3 reads CASSGGSYEQYF. The CDR3 nucleotides read TGCGCCAGCAGTGGGGGGTCCTACGAGCAGTACTTC. Supplemented by reference TRBV5-1 and TRBJ2-7, the full variable domain reads KAGVTQTPRYLIKTRGQQVTLSCSPISGHRSVSWYQQTPGQGLQFLFEYFSETQRNKGNFPGRFSGRQFSNSRSEMNVSTLELGDSALYLCASSGGSYEQYFGPGTRLTVT.

V gene TRBV7-2 combines with J gene TRBJ1-2; TRBD1 matches 11 bases. V lost 4 bases, J lost 8 bases, and 6 bases stayed unmatched. Germline V gene data show CDR1 as SGHTA and CDR2 as FQGNSA. CDR3 length: 14 residues. In DNA, the CDR3 is TGTGCCAGCAGCTATACGGACAGGGGGCACGGCTACACCTTC. Amino acids: CASSYTDRGHGYTF.

V usage is TRBV5-1 and J usage is TRBJ1-3; TRBD1 matches at 7 bases. The CDR3 is 16 amino acids. V gave up 2 bases and J gave up 0 bases; unmatched junction bases: 5. Germline V gene lookup returns CDR1 SGHRS and CDR2 YFSETQ. The CDR3 nucleotides are TGCGCCAGCAGCTTCGACAGGGTGGGCTCTGGAAACACCATATATTTT. Translated, it gives CASSFDRVGSGNTIYF.

The chain employs TRBV6-1 and TRBJ1-6; tentatively, D is TRBD1 (5 bases). The CDR3 runs to 15 residues. Trimming left V 7 bases short and J 0 bases short, with 10 bases between. CDR1 is MNHNS, CDR2 SASEGT, per germline. This CDR3 is CASNRQSSYNSPLHF. The CDR3 DNA sequence: TGTGCCAGCAATCGACAGAGCTCCTATAATTCACCCCTCCACTTT.

This clone was detected once. The chain links TRBV5-6 to TRBJ2-3; the match to TRBD2 covers 12 bases. The V gene end was trimmed by 3 bases and the J gene end by 0 bases; junction bases not matched to a gene: 8. From germline, CDR1 is SGHDT and CDR2 YYEEEE. The CDR3 runs 18 residues. Here the CDR3 DNA reads TGTGCCAGCAGCTCACTAGCGGGAGGCATCCCTAGCACAGATACGCAGTATTTT. Translated, it gives CASSSLAGGIPSTDTQYF.

The V gene is TRBV19, the J gene TRBJ1-3, with D perhaps TRBD1 (5 bases). The V gene lost 6 bases and the J gene lost 2 bases, with 14 bases spanning the gap. The V gene's germline CDR1 is LNHDA and CDR2 SQIVND (reference sequence). The CDR3 spans 15 residues. The DNA for the CDR3 is TGTGCCAGTAGAATCCGAAGGGGTACTGGAAACACCATATATTTT. Its protein is CASRIRRGTGNTIYF.

The gene calls are TRBV6-5 and TRBJ1-4, with 8 bases aligning to TRBD1. The germline V gene has CDR1 MNHEY and CDR2 SVGAGI. The CDR3 totals 14 residues. Unmatched junction bases numbered 8, after V lost 6 bases and J lost 8 bases. The CDR3 sequence is CASRQGALREKLFF. CDR3 sequence (DNA): TGTGCCAGCAGGCAGGGGGCGCTTAGGGAAAAACTGTTTTTT.

The rearrangement uses TRBV6-5 and TRBJ2-4; 7 nucleotides line up with TRBD2. The CDR3 loop spans 16 amino acids. V shed 3 bases, J shed 1 base, and the junction held 6 bases outside the gene matches. Germline loops: CDR1 MNHEY, CDR2 SVGAGI. The CDR3 DNA is TGTGCCAGCAGTTATGGCGGGGAGGGGGCCAAAAACATTCAGTACTTC. Amino acid sequence: CASSYGGEGAKNIQYF.

In the case of this clone: The sample contains more than one DNA sequence encoding this CDR3. CDR3 in amino acids: CSVGTVNTGELFF. As DNA, the CDR3 is TGCAGCGTCGGGACTGTGAACACCGGGGAGCTGTTTTTT. The chain joins TRBV29-1 to TRBJ2-2, with a tentative D call TRBD2 (6 bases). Trimming cost V 6 bases and J 1 base, with 9 bases left between them. The CDR3 consists of 13 residues. Looked up from germline, CDR1 is SQVTM and CDR2 is ANQGSEA.

The chain links TRBV4-3 to TRBJ2-2; 7 nucleotides line up with TRBD2. V gave up 0 bases and J gave up 2 bases; unmatched junction bases: 12. CDR3 length equals 19 residues. From germline, CDR1 is LGHNA and CDR2 YSLEER. For the CDR3, the DNA is TGCGCCAGCAGCCAAGATCCTAGGCCTAGCGGATACAACACCGGGGAGCTGTTTTTT. Residues: CASSQDPRPSGYNTGELFF.